This TCR beta chain was observed in a study of T cell responses to AZD1222 COVID-19 vaccine. The CDR3 is 14 amino acids. The trim removed 5 bases at V and 6 bases at J, leaving 1 base unmatched. Germline loops: CDR1 PRHDT, CDR2 FYEKMQ (reference sequence). Remarks on this clone: Its matching antigen is unknown.

Study-wide findings and caveats: The peak T cell response came first, and repertoires were sampled only after it. Donors were largely white British and mainly female; clonal diversity was possibly underestimated. Breadth and depth of Spike-specific TCRs rose after two AZD1222 doses.

Profiled with immunoSEQ multiplex PCR; TCRdb holds only in-frame clones, not every one. The sample records some 120,000 clones, 85% to 95% being singletons. The gene calls are TRBV13 and TRBJ2-1; 13 nucleotides line up with TRBD2. This specimen was peripheral blood, taken on day 0 of AZD1222 vaccination. The receptor was derived from an adult in good health. CDR3 protein: CASSGTSGINEQFF. The CDR3 nucleotides are TGTGCCAGCAGCGGGACTAGCGGGATCAATGAGCAGTTCTTC. Full variable domain (remainder filled in from reference TRBV13 and TRBJ2-1): AAGVIQSPRHLIKEKRETATLKCYPIPRHDTVYWYQQGPGQDPQFLISFYEKMQSDKGSIPDRFSAQQFSDYHSELNMSSLELGDSALYFCASSGTSGINEQFFGPGTRLTVL.